Reported below is one T cell receptor beta chain. This specimen belongs to a study of blood T cell repertoires in COVID-19. The table came from immunoSEQ multiplex PCR; TCRdb's copy has only in-frame clones and leaves some out. The sample has 100,000 to 150,000 clones; about 80% are singletons. Per germline, CDR1 SGHRS and CDR2 YFSETQ. V lost 0 bases to trimming and J lost 4 bases; unmatched junction nucleotides: 3. The CDR3 has 16 amino acids. This sequence originates from a man aged 60 to 69 with acute or convalescent COVID-19. J is TRBJ2-5 and V is TRBV5-1; TRBD2 matches 13 bases. Source material: peripheral blood. CDR3 sequence reads: CASSLATSGRGETQYF. The CDR3 DNA is TGCGCCAGCAGCTTGGCTACTAGCGGGAGGGGAGAGACCCAGTACTTC.